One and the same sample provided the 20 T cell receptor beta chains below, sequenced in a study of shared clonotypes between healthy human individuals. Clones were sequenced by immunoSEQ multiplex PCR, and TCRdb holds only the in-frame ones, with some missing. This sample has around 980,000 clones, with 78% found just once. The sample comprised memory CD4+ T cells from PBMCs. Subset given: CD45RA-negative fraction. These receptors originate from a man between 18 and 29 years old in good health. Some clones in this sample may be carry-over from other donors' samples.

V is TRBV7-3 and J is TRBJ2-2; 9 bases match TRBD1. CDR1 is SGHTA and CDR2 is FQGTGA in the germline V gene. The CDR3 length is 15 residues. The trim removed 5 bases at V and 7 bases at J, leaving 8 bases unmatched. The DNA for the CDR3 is TGTGCCAGCAGCCAAATCACAGGGGGCTACGGGGAGCTGTTTTTT. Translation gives CASSQITGGYGELFF.

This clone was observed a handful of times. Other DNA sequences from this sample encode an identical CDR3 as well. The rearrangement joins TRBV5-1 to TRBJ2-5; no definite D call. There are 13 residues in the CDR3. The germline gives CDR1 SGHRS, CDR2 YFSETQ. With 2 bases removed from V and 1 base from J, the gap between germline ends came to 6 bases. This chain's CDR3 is CASSFGSQETQYF. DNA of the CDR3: TGCGCCAGCAGCTTCGGTTCCCAAGAGACCCAGTACTTC.

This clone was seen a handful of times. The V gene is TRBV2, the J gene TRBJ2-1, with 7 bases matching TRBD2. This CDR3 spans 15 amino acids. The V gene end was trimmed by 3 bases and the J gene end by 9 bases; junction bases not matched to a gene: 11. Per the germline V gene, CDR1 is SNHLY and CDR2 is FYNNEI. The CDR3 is CASSDPREGRIEQFF. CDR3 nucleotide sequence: TGTGCCAGCAGTGATCCCAGGGAGGGAAGGATTGAGCAGTTCTTC.

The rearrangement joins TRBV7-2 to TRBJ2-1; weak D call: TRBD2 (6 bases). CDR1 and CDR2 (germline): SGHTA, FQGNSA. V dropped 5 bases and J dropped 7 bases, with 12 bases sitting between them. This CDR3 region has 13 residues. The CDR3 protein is CASSPTSLNEQFF. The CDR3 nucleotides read TGTGCCAGCAGCCCGACTAGTCTGAATGAGCAGTTCTTC.

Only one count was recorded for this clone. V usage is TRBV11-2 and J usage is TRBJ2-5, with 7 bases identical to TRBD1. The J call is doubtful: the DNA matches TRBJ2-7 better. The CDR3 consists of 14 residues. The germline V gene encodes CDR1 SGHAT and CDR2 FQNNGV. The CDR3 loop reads CASSAPGTVYEQYF. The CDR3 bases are TGTGCCAGCAGCGCCCCCGGGACAGTCTACGAGCAGTACTTC.

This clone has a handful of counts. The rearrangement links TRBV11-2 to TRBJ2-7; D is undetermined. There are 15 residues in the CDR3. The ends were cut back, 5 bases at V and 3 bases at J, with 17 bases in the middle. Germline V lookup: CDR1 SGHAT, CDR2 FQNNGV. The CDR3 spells CASSMDLTLFYEQYF. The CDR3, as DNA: TGTGCCAGCAGCATGGACCTAACACTTTTCTACGAGCAGTACTTC.

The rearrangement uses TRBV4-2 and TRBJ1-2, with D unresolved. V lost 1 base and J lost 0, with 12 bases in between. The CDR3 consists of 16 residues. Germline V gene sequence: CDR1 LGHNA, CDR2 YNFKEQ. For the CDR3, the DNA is TGTGCCAGCAGCCAAGGGCTACTGGCATCTAACTATGGCTACACCTTC. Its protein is CASSQGLLASNYGYTF.

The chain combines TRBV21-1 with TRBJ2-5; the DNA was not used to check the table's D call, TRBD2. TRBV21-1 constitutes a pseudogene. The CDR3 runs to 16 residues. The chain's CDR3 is CASTLEHGRNRETQYF. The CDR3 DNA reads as TGTGCCAGCACCCTCGAACACGGGAGGAACAGAGAGACCCAGTACTTC.

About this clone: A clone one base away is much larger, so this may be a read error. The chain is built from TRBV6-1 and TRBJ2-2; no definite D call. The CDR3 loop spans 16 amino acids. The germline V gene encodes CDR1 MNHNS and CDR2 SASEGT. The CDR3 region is CTSSEQLMQNTGELFF. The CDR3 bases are TGTACCAGCAGTGAACAACTTATGCAGAACACCGGGGAGCTGTTTTTT.

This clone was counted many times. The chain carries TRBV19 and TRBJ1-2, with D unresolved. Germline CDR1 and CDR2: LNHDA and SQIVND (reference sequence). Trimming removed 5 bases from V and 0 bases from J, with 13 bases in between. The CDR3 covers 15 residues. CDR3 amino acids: CASSPGQTTNYGYTF. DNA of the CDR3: TGTGCCAGTAGTCCCGGCCAGACCACTAACTATGGCTACACCTTC.

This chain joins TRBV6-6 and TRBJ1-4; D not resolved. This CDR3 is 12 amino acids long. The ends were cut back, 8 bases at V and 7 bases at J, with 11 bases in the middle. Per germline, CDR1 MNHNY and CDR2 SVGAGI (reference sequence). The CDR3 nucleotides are TGTGCCAGCTCACAGAGTAGTGAAAAACTGTTTTTT. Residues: CASSQSSEKLFF.

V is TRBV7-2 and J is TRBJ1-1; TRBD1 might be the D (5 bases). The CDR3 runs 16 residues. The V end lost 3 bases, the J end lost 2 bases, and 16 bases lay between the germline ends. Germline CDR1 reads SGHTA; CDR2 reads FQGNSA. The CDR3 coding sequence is TGTGCCAGCAGCTTTAGGGTGAGGGGTGGAAACACTGAAGCTTTCTTT. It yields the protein CASSFRVRGGNTEAFF. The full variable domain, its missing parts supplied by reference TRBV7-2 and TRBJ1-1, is GAGVSQSPSNKVTEKGKDVELRCDPISGHTALYWYRQSLGQGLEFLIYFQGNSAPDKSGLPSDRFSAERTGGSVSTLTIQRTQQEDSAVYLCASSFRVRGGNTEAFFGQGTRLTVV.

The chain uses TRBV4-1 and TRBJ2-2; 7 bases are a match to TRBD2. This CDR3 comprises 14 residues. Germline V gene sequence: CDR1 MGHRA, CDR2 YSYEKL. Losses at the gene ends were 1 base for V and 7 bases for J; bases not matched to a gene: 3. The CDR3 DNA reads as TGCGCCAGCAGCCAAGGGGAGGGGTACGGGGAGCTGTTTTTT. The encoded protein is CASSQGEGYGELFF.

CDR3 sequence (DNA): TGTGCCTGGGCAGGGGCGGGGGAAAAACTGTTTTTT. Its protein product is CAWAGAGEKLFF. The J gene is TRBJ1-4, the V gene TRBV30, with D maybe TRBD1 (6 bases). Deletions cut 5 bases from V and 8 bases from J, with 12 bases between. Per germline, CDR1 GTSNPN and CDR2 SVGIG (reference sequence). This CDR3 is built from 12 residues.

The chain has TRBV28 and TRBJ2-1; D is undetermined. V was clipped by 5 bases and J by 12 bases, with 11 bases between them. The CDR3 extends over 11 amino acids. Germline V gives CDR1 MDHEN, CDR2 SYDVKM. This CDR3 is CASSPTQGQFF. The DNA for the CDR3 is TGTGCCAGCAGTCCCACCCAAGGGCAGTTCTTC.

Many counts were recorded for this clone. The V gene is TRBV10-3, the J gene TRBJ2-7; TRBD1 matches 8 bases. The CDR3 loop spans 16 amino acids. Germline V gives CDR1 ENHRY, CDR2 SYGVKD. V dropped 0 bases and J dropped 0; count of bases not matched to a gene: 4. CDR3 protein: CAISESTGVGSYEQYF. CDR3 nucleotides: TGTGCCATCAGTGAGTCGACAGGGGTCGGCTCCTACGAGCAGTACTTC.

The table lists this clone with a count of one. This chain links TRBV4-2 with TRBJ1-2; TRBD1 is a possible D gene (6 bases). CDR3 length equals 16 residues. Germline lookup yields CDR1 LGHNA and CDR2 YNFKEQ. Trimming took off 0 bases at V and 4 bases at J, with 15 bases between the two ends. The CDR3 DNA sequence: TGTGCCAGCAGCCAAGAAATAGGGGCAGGGGTCTATGGCTACACCTTC. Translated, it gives CASSQEIGAGVYGYTF.

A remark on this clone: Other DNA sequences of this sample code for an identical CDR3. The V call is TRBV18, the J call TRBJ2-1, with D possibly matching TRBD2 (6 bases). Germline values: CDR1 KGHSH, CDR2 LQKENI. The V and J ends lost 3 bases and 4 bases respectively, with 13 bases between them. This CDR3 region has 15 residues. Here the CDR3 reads CASSPGTGSYNEQFF. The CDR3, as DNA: TGTGCCAGCTCACCCGGGACCGGGAGTTACAATGAGCAGTTCTTC.

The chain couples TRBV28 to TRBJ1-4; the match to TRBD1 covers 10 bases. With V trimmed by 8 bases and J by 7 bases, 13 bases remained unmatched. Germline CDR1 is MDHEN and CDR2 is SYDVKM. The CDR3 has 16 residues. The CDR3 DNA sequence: TGTGCCAGCTCCTTTCGACAGGGGGCGGCCGGTGAAAAACTGTTTTTT. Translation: CASSFRQGAAGEKLFF.

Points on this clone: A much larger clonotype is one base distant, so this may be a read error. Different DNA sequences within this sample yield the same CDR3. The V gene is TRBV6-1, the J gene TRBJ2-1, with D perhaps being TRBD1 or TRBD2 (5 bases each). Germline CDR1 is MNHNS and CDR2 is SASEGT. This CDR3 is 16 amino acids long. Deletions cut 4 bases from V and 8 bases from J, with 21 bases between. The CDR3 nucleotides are TGTGCCAGCAGTGCCAAAGTTGGGGGAGCGCTTGATGAGCAGTTCTTC. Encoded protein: CASSAKVGGALDEQFF.